This T cell receptor beta chain was profiled in a study of post-analysis software for immune sequencing data. At the level of the study: Disease trajectories encompassed relapsing-remitting, secondary progressive and progressive-relapsing multiple sclerosis. Study results and caveats: Co-batched samples clustered tightly together by F measure. When patients were compared with controls, a handful of TRBV segments were more frequent, TRBV5-6, TRBV5-1 and TRBV20-1 among them.

Notes on this clonotype: Its specificity is unknown.

The V end was cut by 0 bases, the J end by 8 bases, with 15 bases between. This CDR3 spans 16 amino acids. Germline CDR1 SGDLS, CDR2 YYNGEE. Incorporated into the TCR beta cDNA libraries were unique molecular identifiers, which served to reduce PCR and sequencing biases. One entry per CDR3 protein results from TCRdb running MiXCR on the PCR reads. Here the sample spans approximately 160,000 distinct CDR3 sequences, approximately 31% being singletons. Sequences were obtained from blood. The source of this sequence is a girl between 10 and 17 years old with multiple sclerosis. V gene TRBV9 combines with J gene TRBJ1-6; a possible D gene is TRBD1 (5 bases). The CDR3 region has the DNA TGTGCCAGCAGCGTAGGTGCAGGGCAGGGTGATTCACCCCTCCACTTT. This sequence encodes CASSVGAGQGDSPLHF.